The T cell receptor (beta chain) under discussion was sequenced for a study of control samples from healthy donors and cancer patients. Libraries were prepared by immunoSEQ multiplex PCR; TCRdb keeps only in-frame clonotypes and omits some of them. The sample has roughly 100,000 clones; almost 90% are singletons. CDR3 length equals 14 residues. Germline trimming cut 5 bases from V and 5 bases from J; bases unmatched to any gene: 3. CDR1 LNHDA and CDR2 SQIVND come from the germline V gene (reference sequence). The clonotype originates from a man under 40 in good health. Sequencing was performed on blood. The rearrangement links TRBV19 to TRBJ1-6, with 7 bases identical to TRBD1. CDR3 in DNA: TGTGCCAGTAGTCCGGGACAGAATAATTCACCCCTCCACTTT. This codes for CASSPGQNNSPLHF.